This T cell receptor (beta chain) derives from a study of blood T cells in healthy people across ages. Germline V lookup: CDR1 MNHNY, CDR2 SVGAGI (reference sequence). V dropped 3 bases and J dropped 4 bases, with 15 bases sitting between them. The CDR3 extends over 15 amino acids. Concerning this clonotype itself: The antigen remains undetermined.

Together with a sample-barcoded 5' primer, a J-beta primer mix was included in a second PCR lasting roughly 6 to 12 cycles. TCRdb re-called the 5' RACE reads with MiXCR, one entry per CDR3 protein. The sample includes 750,000 to 850,000 distinct CDR3 sequences, 20% to 25% seen only once; the top ten take more than 3%. Broader study findings: Total diversity from one million sequenced T cells was likely underestimated.

The sample was also linked to a second study, of T cells of mothers and their children.

This TCR derives from a boy between 10 and 17 years old in good health. The chain joins TRBV6-6 to TRBJ1-2, with D tentatively TRBD1 (6 bases). Source material: blood. The CDR3 sequence: CASSYSGDNSYGYTF. The CDR3 region has the DNA TGTGCCAGCAGTTATTCAGGGGATAACTCCTATGGCTACACCTTC.